These T cell receptor beta chains were read from a single sample in a study of T cells in Graves' hyperthyroidism and ophthalmopathy. MiXCR, run by TCRdb on the multiplex PCR reads, gives a single entry per CDR3 protein. The data show hundreds of thousands of distinct CDR3 sequences, approximately 15% seen once. Sequencing was carried out using blood. Receptor source: a woman under 40 with Graves' hyperthyroidism that later progressed to Graves' ophthalmopathy. Both conserved end residues are part of each CDR3. Fields, in order: V gene, J gene, CDR3 length, CDR3 protein.

v_call: TRBV28
j_call: TRBJ2-5
cdr3_length: 15
cdr3_aa: CASSLGGRAGETQYF

v_call: TRBV11-1
j_call: TRBJ2-6
cdr3_length: 19
cdr3_aa: CASSSLRDRGPSGANVLTF

v_call: TRBV29-1
j_call: TRBJ1-1
cdr3_length: 14
cdr3_aa: CSVLSGQANTEAFF

v_call: TRBV3-1
j_call: TRBJ2-7
cdr3_length: 15
cdr3_aa: CASSQVTGGSSEQYF

v_call: TRBV6-2/TRBV6-3
j_call: TRBJ1-1
cdr3_length: 14
cdr3_aa: CASSYSYRNTEAFF

v_call: TRBV6-1
j_call: TRBJ2-5
cdr3_length: 12
cdr3_aa: CASSAPSETQYF

v_call: TRBV19
j_call: TRBJ2-1
cdr3_length: 16
cdr3_aa: CASSMGLAGATNEQFF

v_call: TRBV20-1
j_call: TRBJ1-1
cdr3_length: 14
cdr3_aa: CSAREAQMNTEAFF

v_call: TRBV9
j_call: TRBJ2-5
cdr3_length: 16
cdr3_aa: CASSVGPTGMGETQYF

v_call: TRBV4-1
j_call: TRBJ2-3
cdr3_length: 17
cdr3_aa: CASSQPSGLGVPDTQYF

v_call: TRBV30
j_call: TRBJ2-7
cdr3_length: 16
cdr3_aa: CAWSGRTENYSYEQYF

v_call: TRBV2
j_call: TRBJ2-7
cdr3_length: 12
cdr3_aa: CASTRQGNEQYF

v_call: TRBV11-3
j_call: TRBJ2-1
cdr3_length: 15
cdr3_aa: CASSPLLAGGPEQFF

v_call: TRBV20-1
j_call: TRBJ2-3
cdr3_length: 15
cdr3_aa: CSASIREGGTDTQYF

v_call: TRBV30
j_call: TRBJ1-2
cdr3_length: 13
cdr3_aa: CAWSVYGKGSYTF

v_call: TRBV20-1
j_call: TRBJ2-7
cdr3_length: 12
cdr3_aa: CSANGNSYEQYF

v_call: TRBV2
j_call: TRBJ1-3
cdr3_length: 13
cdr3_aa: CASSYTGINTIYF

v_call: TRBV30
j_call: TRBJ2-2
cdr3_length: 17
cdr3_aa: CAWSVLSRGEGPGELFF

v_call: TRBV2
j_call: TRBJ2-3
cdr3_length: 17
cdr3_aa: CASRDLTGKSSIDTQYF

v_call: TRBV6-2/TRBV6-3
j_call: TRBJ2-3
cdr3_length: 15
cdr3_aa: CASRRAAGVTDTQYF